Listed below are T cell receptor beta chains from one sample, sequenced in a study of PD-1 blockade in classical Hodgkin lymphoma. The protocol was immunoSEQ multiplex PCR, while the TCRdb copy is restricted to in-frame clones and leaves out a portion. This table has some 43,000 clones, 86% appearing once. Here the sequenced sample was peripheral blood mononuclear cells (PBMCs), taken before the second cycle of nivolumab. These receptors were taken from a human donor with classical Hodgkin lymphoma. Both conserved end residues are part of each CDR3. D genes are given only for firm matches. For some rows the clone size is stated as once, few or many, or as a class when expanded; others skip it.

CDR3: CASSDGLANTGELFF
DNA: TGTGCCAGCAGTGACGGACTAGCGAACACCGGGGAGCTGTTTTTT
V: TRBV6-1
J: TRBJ2-2
D: TRBD2
size: -

CDR3: CASSFLGQGHEAFF
DNA: TGTGCCAGCAGTTTTCTGGGACAGGGCCATGAAGCTTTCTTT
V: TRBV28
J: TRBJ1-1
D: TRBD1
size: -

CDR3: CASSPDRGSYEQYF
DNA: TGTGCCAGCAGCCCGGACAGGGGCTCCTACGAGCAGTACTTC
V: TRBV5-4
J: TRBJ2-7
D: TRBD1
size: -

CDR3: CASSWTESTDTQYF
DNA: TGTGCCAGCAGCTGGACCGAATCCACAGATACGCAGTATTTT
V: TRBV14
J: TRBJ2-3
D: -
size: -

CDR3: CASSVDIGTGNTIYF
DNA: TGTGCCAGCAGCGTAGATATAGGTACTGGAAACACCATATATTTT
V: TRBV9
J: TRBJ1-3
D: -
size: -

CDR3: CASILGTDQETQYF
DNA: TGTGCCAGCATCCTTGGGACAGACCAAGAGACCCAGTACTTC
V: TRBV7-8
J: TRBJ2-5
D: TRBD1
size: -

CDR3: CASSYSGGPNTGELFF
DNA: TGTGCCAGCAGTTACTCGGGAGGGCCGAACACCGGGGAGCTGTTTTTT
V: TRBV6-6
J: TRBJ2-2
D: TRBD2
size: -

CDR3: CASSLGGGPQETQYF
DNA: TGTGCCAGCAGCTTAGGTGGGGGTCCTCAAGAGACCCAGTACTTC
V: TRBV7-3
J: TRBJ2-5
D: -
size: -

CDR3: CASTRRGDPTGELFF
DNA: TGCGCCAGCACCCGACGGGGGGATCCCACCGGGGAGCTGTTTTTT
V: TRBV5-1
J: TRBJ2-2
D: TRBD2
size: -

CDR3: CASSWGVVPGLSEQYF
DNA: TGCGCCAGCAGCTGGGGGGTGGTCCCAGGGCTATCCGAGCAGTACTTC
V: TRBV5-1
J: TRBJ2-7
D: -
size: -

CDR3: CASRSHSGGAYEQYF
DNA: TGTGCCAGCAGATCCCATAGCGGGGGGGCTTACGAGCAGTACTTC
V: TRBV28
J: TRBJ2-7
D: TRBD2
size: -

CDR3: CASSSPIQGNQPQHF
DNA: TGTGCCAGCAGTTCCCCAATACAGGGCAATCAGCCCCAGCATTTT
V: TRBV28
J: TRBJ1-5
D: -
size: once

CDR3: CASPPGGNYGYTF
DNA: TGTGCCAGTCCACCAGGGGGAAACTATGGCTACACCTTC
V: TRBV19
J: TRBJ1-2
D: TRBD1
size: -

CDR3: CASSNQRETQYF
DNA: TGCGCCAGCAGTAACCAGCGGGAGACCCAGTACTTC
V: TRBV5-1
J: TRBJ2-5
D: -
size: -

CDR3: CASSVGSPSTDTQYF
DNA: TGTGCCAGCAGCGTAGGTAGTCCTAGCACAGATACGCAGTATTTT
V: TRBV9
J: TRBJ2-3
D: -
size: -

CDR3: CASSTGTNTQYF
DNA: TGCGCCAGCAGCACCGGCACAAATACGCAGTATTTT
V: TRBV5-1
J: TRBJ2-3
D: -
size: -

CDR3: CASSLDGGRGTEAFF
DNA: TGCGCCAGCAGCTTGGATGGCGGCCGGGGAACTGAAGCTTTCTTT
V: TRBV5-1
J: TRBJ1-1
D: -
size: -

CDR3: CASSDPTGLTGPEAFF
DNA: TGTGCCAGCAGTGACCCTACGGGACTTACTGGTCCTGAAGCTTTCTTT
V: TRBV2
J: TRBJ1-1
D: -
size: -

CDR3: CASSESLGLDGYTF
DNA: TGTGCCAGCAGTGAATCTTTGGGGCTCGATGGCTACACCTTC
V: TRBV6-1
J: TRBJ1-2
D: -
size: once

CDR3: CASSLFGGSPHEQYF
DNA: TGTGCCAGCAGTTTATTCGGCGGGAGTCCCCACGAGCAGTACTTC
V: TRBV27
J: TRBJ2-7
D: TRBD2
size: -

CDR3: CASSFARGGEKLFF
DNA: TGTGCCAGCAGTTTCGCCCGGGGAGGTGAAAAACTGTTTTTT
V: TRBV27
J: TRBJ1-4
D: -
size: -

CDR3: CAVKGTGVSYEQYF
DNA: TGTGCCGTCAAAGGGACAGGGGTTTCCTACGAGCAGTACTTC
V: TRBV6-1
J: TRBJ2-7
D: TRBD1
size: -

CDR3: CASSQTAGTGASGELFF
DNA: TGCGCCAGCAGCCAGACGGCGGGGACAGGGGCATCCGGGGAGCTGTTTTTT
V: TRBV4-3
J: TRBJ2-2
D: TRBD1
size: -

CDR3: CATSRELSSATHNEQFF
DNA: TGTGCCACCAGCAGAGAACTCTCTAGCGCTACCCACAATGAGCAGTTCTTC
V: TRBV15
J: TRBJ2-1
D: -
size: -

CDR3: CASSEGGAVGDTQYF
DNA: TGTGCCAGCAGCGAGGGAGGAGCGGTTGGGGATACGCAGTATTTT
V: TRBV9
J: TRBJ2-3
D: -
size: -

CDR3: CASSYSTNTEAFF
DNA: TGTGCCAGTAGTTATAGCACGAACACTGAAGCTTTCTTT
V: TRBV19
J: TRBJ1-1
D: -
size: -

CDR3: CASSHPRQGIADTQYF
DNA: TGTGCCAGCAGCCATCCTCGACAGGGGATCGCAGATACGCAGTATTTT
V: TRBV5-4
J: TRBJ2-3
D: TRBD1
size: -

CDR3: CASRQATNEKLFF
DNA: TGCGCCAGCAGGCAGGCAACTAATGAAAAACTGTTTTTT
V: TRBV5-1
J: TRBJ1-4
D: -
size: -

CDR3: CASSADEYEQYF
DNA: TGCGCCAGCAGCGCTGACGAATACGAGCAGTACTTC
V: TRBV5-1
J: TRBJ2-7
D: -
size: -

CDR3: CASSFTGGGRAFGEQYF
DNA: TGTGCCAGCAGCTTTACAGGCGGCGGGAGGGCCTTTGGGGAGCAGTACTTC
V: TRBV7-2
J: TRBJ2-7
D: TRBD2
size: -

CDR3: CASSTGSSYNEQFF
DNA: TGTGCCAGCTCGACAGGTAGCTCCTACAATGAGCAGTTCTTC
V: TRBV27
J: TRBJ2-1
D: -
size: -

CDR3: CASSVQASQETQYF
DNA: TGTGCCAGCAGCGTACAGGCGTCCCAAGAGACCCAGTACTTC
V: TRBV9
J: TRBJ2-5
D: -
size: -

CDR3: CASSQELTLRDQPQHF
DNA: TGCGCCAGCAGCCAAGAGTTGACGCTAAGGGATCAGCCCCAGCATTTT
V: TRBV4-1
J: TRBJ1-5
D: -
size: -

CDR3: CASLFGVGIGTDTQYF
DNA: -
V: TRBV12-2
J: TRBJ2-3
D: -
size: -

CDR3: CASSGRLDQPQHF
DNA: TGTGCCAGTAGTGGGCGTCTCGATCAGCCCCAGCATTTT
V: TRBV19
J: TRBJ1-5
D: -
size: -

CDR3: CASRRGMGMNTEAFF
DNA: TGTGCCAGCAGGCGGGGCATGGGTATGAACACTGAAGCTTTCTTT
V: TRBV6-5
J: TRBJ1-1
D: -
size: -

CDR3: CSPWPRDGTTYEQYF
DNA: TGCAGCCCATGGCCTAGGGACGGAACGACCTACGAGCAGTACTTC
V: TRBV29-1
J: TRBJ2-7
D: -
size: -

CDR3: CSVDGTSGRTDEQFF
DNA: TGCAGCGTTGACGGGACTAGCGGGAGGACCGATGAGCAGTTCTTC
V: TRBV29-1
J: TRBJ2-1
D: TRBD2
size: -

CDR3: CASSKAREGGYEQYF
DNA: TGTGCCAGCAGCAAAGCGCGTGAAGGGGGGTACGAGCAGTACTTC
V: TRBV21-1
J: TRBJ2-7
D: -
size: -

CDR3: CASSLGGGETQYF
DNA: TGCGCCAGCAGCTTGGGAGGAGGAGAGACCCAGTACTTC
V: TRBV5-1
J: TRBJ2-5
D: -
size: -

CDR3: CASSQGTGRTGELFF
DNA: TGCGCCAGCAGCCAGGGAACAGGGAGAACCGGGGAGCTGTTTTTT
V: TRBV4-1
J: TRBJ2-2
D: -
size: -

CDR3: CASSSPGAQETQYF
DNA: TGTGCCAGCAGCTCCCCCGGGGCTCAAGAGACCCAGTACTTC
V: TRBV7-9
J: TRBJ2-5
D: -
size: -

CDR3: CASSLGASRDSEQYF
DNA: TGTGCCAGCAGCTTGGGGGCGTCGCGGGACTCCGAGCAGTACTTC
V: TRBV5-4
J: TRBJ2-7
D: -
size: few

CDR3: CASSSGLAGSQTGELFF
DNA: TGCGCCAGCAGTAGTGGACTAGCGGGATCCCAGACCGGGGAGCTGTTTTTT
V: TRBV10-2
J: TRBJ2-2
D: TRBD2
size: once

CDR3: CASSKLHPNYGYTF
DNA: TGTGCCAGTAGTAAGCTGCACCCCAACTATGGCTACACCTTC
V: TRBV19
J: TRBJ1-2
D: -
size: -

CDR3: CASSILRDSNTGELFF
DNA: TGTGCCAGTAGTATCTTGAGGGACTCTAACACCGGGGAGCTGTTTTTT
V: TRBV19
J: TRBJ2-2
D: -
size: -

CDR3: CASSDTTGAYTDTQYF
DNA: TGTGCCAGCAGCGATACGACAGGGGCCTACACAGATACGCAGTATTTT
V: TRBV7-9
J: TRBJ2-3
D: TRBD1
size: -

CDR3: CASSRQVSYEQYF
DNA: TGCGCCAGCAGCCGTCAGGTCTCCTACGAGCAGTACTTC
V: TRBV5-1
J: TRBJ2-7
D: -
size: -

CDR3: CASSSGGRSSYEQYF
DNA: TGTGCCAGCAGCTCTGGGGGGAGGAGCTCCTACGAGCAGTACTTC
V: TRBV25-1
J: TRBJ2-7
D: -
size: -

CDR3: CASSLGQGPYNEQFF
DNA: TGTGCCAGCAGCTTGGGACAGGGGCCCTACAATGAGCAGTTCTTC
V: TRBV5-5
J: TRBJ2-1
D: TRBD1
size: -

CDR3: CASSNWSGNYGYTF
DNA: TGTGCCAGCAGTAATTGGTCGGGAAATTATGGCTACACCTTC
V: TRBV27
J: TRBJ1-2
D: -
size: -

CDR3: CASSLRGSGETQYF
DNA: TGTGCCAGCAGCTTGCGGGGTAGCGGAGAGACCCAGTACTTC
V: TRBV5-4
J: TRBJ2-5
D: -
size: -

CDR3: CASSLWTGVETQYF
DNA: TGTGCCAGCAGCTTGTGGACAGGGGTAGAGACCCAGTACTTC
V: TRBV5-4
J: TRBJ2-5
D: TRBD1
size: -

CDR3: CASSPRPQETQYF
DNA: TGTGCCAGCAGCCCTAGACCTCAAGAGACCCAGTACTTC
V: TRBV5-4
J: TRBJ2-5
D: -
size: -